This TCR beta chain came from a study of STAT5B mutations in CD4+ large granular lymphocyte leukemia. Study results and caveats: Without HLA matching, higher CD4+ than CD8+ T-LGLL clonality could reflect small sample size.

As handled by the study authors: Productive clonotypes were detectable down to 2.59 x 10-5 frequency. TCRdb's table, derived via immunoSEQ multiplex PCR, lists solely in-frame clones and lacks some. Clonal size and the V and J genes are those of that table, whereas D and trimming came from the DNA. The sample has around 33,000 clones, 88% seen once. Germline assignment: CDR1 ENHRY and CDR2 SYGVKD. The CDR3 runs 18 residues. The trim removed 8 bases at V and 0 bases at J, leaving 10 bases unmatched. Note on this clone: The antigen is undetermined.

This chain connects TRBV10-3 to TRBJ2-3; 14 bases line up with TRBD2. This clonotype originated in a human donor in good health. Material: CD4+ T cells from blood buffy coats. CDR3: CAIGGLAGATPSTDTQYF. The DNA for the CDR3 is TGTGCCATCGGGGGACTAGCGGGGGCGACGCCTAGCACAGATACGCAGTATTTT.